This T cell receptor beta chain was identified during a study of blood T cell repertoires in COVID-19. Study at large: Acute-phase and convalescent COVID-19 samples originated in the United States, Italy and Spain. In each case, the material was cDNA or gDNA derived from T cells, B-cell-depleted T cells, or PBMCs.

Sequencing used immunoSEQ multiplex PCR; TCRdb keeps in-frame clones, though not all of them. The repertoire has 150,000 to 180,000 clones, roughly 80% of them found once; the top ten carry about 1.8%. Between the trimmed V and J ends, which lost 2 bases and 7 bases, there was a span of 14 bases. Germline V CDR1 and CDR2: KGHDR, SFDVKD. The length of the CDR3 is 15 residues. The material sequenced was peripheral blood. The clonotype originates from a man aged 80 or over with acute or convalescent COVID-19. The chain joins TRBV24-1 to TRBJ1-5, with a possible D match to TRBD1 (6 bases). Here the CDR3 DNA reads TGTGCCACCAGTGATTCCCGACAGGTTGGGCAGCCCCAGCATTTT. Its translation is CATSDSRQVGQPQHF.